Below are 3 T cell receptor beta chains sequenced from a single sample in a study of CD8+ T cells in alopecia areata. The treatment is: oral pan-JAK inhibitor, 5-10 mg twice daily. Following RNA extraction, reverse transcription yielded cDNA that acted as the sequencing template. Produced via immunoSEQ multiplex PCR; TCRdb's table is partial and in-frame only. The sample has roughly 120,000 clones, roughly 56% seen once. This specimen was CD4+ T cells sorted from blood, taken at week 24, from a patient treated with tofacitinib. Receptor source: a human donor with alopecia areata.

This chain joins TRBV19 and TRBJ2-5, with D maybe TRBD1 (6 bases). V was shortened by 6 bases and J by 6 bases, with 8 bases between the two germline ends. Germline V gene sequence: CDR1 LNHDA, CDR2 SQIVND (reference sequence). The CDR3 loop spans 11 amino acids. CDR3 sequence reads: CASRQGQTQYF. The DNA for the CDR3 is TGTGCCAGTAGACAGGGTCAGACCCAGTACTTC. The variable domain in full, with the rest retrieved from reference TRBV19 and TRBJ2-5, is DGGITQSPKYLFRKEGQNVTLSCEQNLNHDAMYWYRQDPGQGLRLIYYSQIVNDFQKGDIAEGYSVSREKKESFPLTVTSAQKNPTAFYLCASRQGQTQYFGPGTRLLVL.

The rearrangement uses TRBV7-9 and TRBJ2-2; TRBD1 agrees at 7 bases. With V trimmed by 5 bases and J by 3 bases, 6 bases remained unmatched. The CDR3 covers 15 residues. Germline CDR1 SEHNR, CDR2 FQNEAQ (reference sequence). In DNA, the CDR3 is TGTGCCAGCAGCCGCTACAGGGGTGACACCGGGGAGCTGTTTTTT. Protein: CASSRYRGDTGELFF. Full variable domain (rest looked up from reference TRBV7-9 and TRBJ2-2): DTGVSQNPRHKITKRGQNVTFRCDPISEHNRLYWYRQTLGQGPEFLTYFQNEAQLEKSRLLSDRFSAERPKGSFSTLEIQRTEQGDSAMYLCASSRYRGDTGELFFGEGSRLTVL.

J is TRBJ2-7 and V is TRBV29-1; tentative D call: TRBD2 (6 bases). Trimming pared 3 bases from V and 6 bases from J, leaving 12 bases between. The CDR3 contains 12 residues. CDR1 and CDR2 (germline): SQVTM, ANQGSEA. CDR3: CSVERGVGEQYF. CDR3 sequence (DNA): TGCAGCGTTGAGCGGGGAGTTGGCGAGCAGTACTTC.